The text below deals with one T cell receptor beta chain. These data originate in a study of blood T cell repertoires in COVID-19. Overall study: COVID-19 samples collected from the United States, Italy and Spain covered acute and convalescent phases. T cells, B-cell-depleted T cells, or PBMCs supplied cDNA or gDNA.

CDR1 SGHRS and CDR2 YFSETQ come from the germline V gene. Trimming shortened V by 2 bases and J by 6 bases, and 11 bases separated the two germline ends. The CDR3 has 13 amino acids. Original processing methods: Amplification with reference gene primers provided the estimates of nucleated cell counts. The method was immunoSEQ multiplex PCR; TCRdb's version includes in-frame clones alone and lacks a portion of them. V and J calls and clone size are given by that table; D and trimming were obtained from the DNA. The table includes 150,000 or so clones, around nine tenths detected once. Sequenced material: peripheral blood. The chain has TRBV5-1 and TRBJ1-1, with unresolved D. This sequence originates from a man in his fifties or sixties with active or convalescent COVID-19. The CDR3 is CASSLNRQAEAFF. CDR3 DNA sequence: TGCGCCAGCAGCTTAAACCGGCAGGCTGAAGCTTTCTTT.